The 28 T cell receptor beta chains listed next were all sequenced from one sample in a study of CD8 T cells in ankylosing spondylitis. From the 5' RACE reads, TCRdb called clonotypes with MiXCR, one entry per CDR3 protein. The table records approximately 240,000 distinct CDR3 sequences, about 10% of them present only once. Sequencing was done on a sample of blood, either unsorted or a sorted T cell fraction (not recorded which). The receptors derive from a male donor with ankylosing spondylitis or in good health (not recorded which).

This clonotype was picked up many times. CDR3 sequence (DNA): TGTGCCATTACATCCGGAGAGAATCAGCCCCAGCATTTT. This gives the protein CAITSGENQPQHF. The J gene is TRBJ1-5, the V gene TRBV10-3, with D unclear. CDR1 is ENHRY, CDR2 SYGVKD, per germline. Trimming pared 9 bases from V and 4 bases from J, leaving 13 bases between. CDR3 size: 13 residues.

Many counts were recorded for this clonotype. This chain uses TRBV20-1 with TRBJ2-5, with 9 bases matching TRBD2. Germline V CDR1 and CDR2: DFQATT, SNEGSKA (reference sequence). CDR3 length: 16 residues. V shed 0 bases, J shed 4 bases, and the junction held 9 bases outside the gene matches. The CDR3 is CSARDIERGVLETQYF. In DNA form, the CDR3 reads TGCAGTGCTAGAGATATCGAGCGGGGGGTCCTAGAGACCCAGTACTTC.

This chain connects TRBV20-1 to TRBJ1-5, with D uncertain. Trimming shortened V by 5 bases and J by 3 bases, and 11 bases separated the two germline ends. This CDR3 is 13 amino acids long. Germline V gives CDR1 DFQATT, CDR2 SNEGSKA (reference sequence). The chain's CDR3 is CSADSGINQPQHF. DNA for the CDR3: TGCAGTGCTGACTCGGGGATCAATCAGCCCCAGCATTTT.

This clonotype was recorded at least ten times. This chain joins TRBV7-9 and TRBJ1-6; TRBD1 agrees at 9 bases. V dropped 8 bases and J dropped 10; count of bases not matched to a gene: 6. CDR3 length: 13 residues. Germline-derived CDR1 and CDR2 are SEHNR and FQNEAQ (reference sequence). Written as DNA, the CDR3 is TGTGCCAGCGGAGGGACAGGGCTCTCACCCCTCCACTTT. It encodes CASGGTGLSPLHF.

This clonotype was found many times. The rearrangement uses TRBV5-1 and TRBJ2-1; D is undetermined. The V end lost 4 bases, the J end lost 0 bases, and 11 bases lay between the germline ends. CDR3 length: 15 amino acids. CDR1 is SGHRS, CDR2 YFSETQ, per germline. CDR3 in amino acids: CASSRTPPSYNEQFF. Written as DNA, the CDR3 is TGCGCCAGCAGCCGGACGCCTCCCTCCTACAATGAGCAGTTCTTC.

CDR3 DNA sequence: TGCGCCAGCAGTGAACAGGGGATGGAAAACATTCAGTACTTC. This codes for CASSEQGMENIQYF. The rearrangement uses TRBV10-1 and TRBJ2-4; TRBD1 matches 7 bases. The junction had 4 bases not matched to a gene; V was cut back by 3 bases and J by 5 bases. The CDR3 totals 14 residues. Germline CDR1 and CDR2: WNHNN and SYGVQD (reference sequence).

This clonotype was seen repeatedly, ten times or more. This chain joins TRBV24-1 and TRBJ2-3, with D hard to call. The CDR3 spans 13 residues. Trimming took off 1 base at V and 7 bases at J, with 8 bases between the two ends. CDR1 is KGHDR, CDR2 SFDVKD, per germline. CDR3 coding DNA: TGTGCCACCAGTGATTTTAATGGAAATACGCAGTATTTT. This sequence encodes CATSDFNGNTQYF.

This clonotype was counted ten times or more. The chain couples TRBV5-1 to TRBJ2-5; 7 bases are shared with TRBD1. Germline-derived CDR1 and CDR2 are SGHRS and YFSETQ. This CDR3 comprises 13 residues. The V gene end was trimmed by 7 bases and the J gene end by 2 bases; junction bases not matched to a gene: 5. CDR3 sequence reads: CASYPTGQETQYF. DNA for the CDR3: TGCGCCAGCTACCCGACAGGGCAAGAGACCCAGTACTTC.

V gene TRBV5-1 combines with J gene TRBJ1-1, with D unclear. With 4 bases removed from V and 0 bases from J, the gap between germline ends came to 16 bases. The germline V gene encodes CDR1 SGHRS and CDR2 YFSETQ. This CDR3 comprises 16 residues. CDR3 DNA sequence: TGCGCCAGCAGCGTGGCGGGCGGGCAGTTGAACACTGAAGCTTTCTTT. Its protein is CASSVAGGQLNTEAFF.

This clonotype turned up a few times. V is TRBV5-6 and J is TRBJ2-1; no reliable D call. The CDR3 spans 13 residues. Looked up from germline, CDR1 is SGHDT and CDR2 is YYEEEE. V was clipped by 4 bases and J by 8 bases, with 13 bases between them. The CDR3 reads CASSQRRSDEQFF. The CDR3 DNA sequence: TGTGCCAGCAGCCAACGACGGAGCGATGAGCAGTTCTTC.

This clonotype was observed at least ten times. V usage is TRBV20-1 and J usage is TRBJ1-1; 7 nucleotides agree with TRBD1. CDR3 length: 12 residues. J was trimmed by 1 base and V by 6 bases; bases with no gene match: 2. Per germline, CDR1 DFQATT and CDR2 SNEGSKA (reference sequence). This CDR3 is CSADRANTEAFF. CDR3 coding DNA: TGCAGTGCAGACAGGGCGAACACTGAAGCTTTCTTT.

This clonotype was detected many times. CDR3 sequence reads: CASSFSEGHEQYF. In DNA form, the CDR3 reads TGTGCCAGCAGTTTTTCCGAGGGCCACGAGCAGTACTTC. This chain uses TRBV27 with TRBJ2-7, with D possibly being TRBD2 (5 bases). The germline V gene has CDR1 MNHEY and CDR2 SMNVEV (reference sequence). The V end was cut by 3 bases, the J end by 5 bases, with 11 bases between. The CDR3 covers 13 residues.

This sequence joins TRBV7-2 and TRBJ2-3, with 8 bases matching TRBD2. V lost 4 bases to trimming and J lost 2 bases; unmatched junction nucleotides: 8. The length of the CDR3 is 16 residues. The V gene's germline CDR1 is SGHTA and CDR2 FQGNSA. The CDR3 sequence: CASSSKAGADTDTQYF. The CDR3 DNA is TGTGCCAGCAGCTCAAAAGCGGGAGCCGACACAGATACGCAGTATTTT.

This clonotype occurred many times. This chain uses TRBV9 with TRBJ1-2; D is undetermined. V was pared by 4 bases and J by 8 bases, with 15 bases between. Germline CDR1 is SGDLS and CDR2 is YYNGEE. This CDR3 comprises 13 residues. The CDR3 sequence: CASSPGEAEGYTF. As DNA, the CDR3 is TGTGCCAGCAGCCCCGGGGAGGCGGAGGGCTACACCTTC.

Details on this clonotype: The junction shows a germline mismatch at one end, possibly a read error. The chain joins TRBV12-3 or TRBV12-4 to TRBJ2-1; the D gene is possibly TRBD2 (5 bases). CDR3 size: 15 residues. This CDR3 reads CASSLISGSYTEQFF. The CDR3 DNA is TGTGCCAGCAGTTTAATAAGCGGCTCTTACACTGAGCAGTTCTTC.

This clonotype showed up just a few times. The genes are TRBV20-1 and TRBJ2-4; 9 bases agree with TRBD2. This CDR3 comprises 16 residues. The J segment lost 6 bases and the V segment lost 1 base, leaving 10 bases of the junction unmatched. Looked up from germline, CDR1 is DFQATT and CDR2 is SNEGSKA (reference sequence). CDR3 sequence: CSARGVAGAGGNIQYF. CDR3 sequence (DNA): TGCAGTGCTAGAGGGGTAGCGGGGGCGGGCGGAAACATTCAGTACTTC.

In DNA form, the CDR3 reads TGTGCCTGGACGCCTCCCGGGCCCCCGGACGGGTATGAAAAACTGTTTTTT. Translation: CAWTPPGPPDGYEKLFF. The V call is TRBV30, the J call TRBJ1-4; no clear D. Per germline, CDR1 GTSNPN and CDR2 SVGIG (reference sequence). V shed 4 bases and J shed 6 bases, with 24 bases lying between them. The CDR3 contains 17 residues.

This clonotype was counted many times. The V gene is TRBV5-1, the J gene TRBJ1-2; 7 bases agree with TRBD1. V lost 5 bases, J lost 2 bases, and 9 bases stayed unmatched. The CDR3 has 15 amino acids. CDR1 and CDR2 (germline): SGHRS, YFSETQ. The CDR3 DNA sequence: TGCGCCAGCAGTCGTGACGGGACAGAAAACTATGGCTACACCTTC. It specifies CASSRDGTENYGYTF.

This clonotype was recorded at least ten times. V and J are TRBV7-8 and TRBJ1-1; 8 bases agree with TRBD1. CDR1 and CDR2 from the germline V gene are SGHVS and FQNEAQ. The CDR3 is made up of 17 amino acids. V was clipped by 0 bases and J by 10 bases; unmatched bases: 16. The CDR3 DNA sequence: TGTGCCAGCAGCTTAGCCGGGCAGGGGGCGCTTCGGAGTGTAGCTTTCTTT. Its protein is CASSLAGQGALRSVAFF.

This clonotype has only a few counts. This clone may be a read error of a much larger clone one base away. Here the CDR3 reads CASSFGWGNGYTF. CDR3 nucleotide sequence: TGTGCCAGCAGTTTTGGCTGGGGCAATGGCTACACCTTC. The chain employs TRBV12-3 or TRBV12-4 and TRBJ1-2; D possibly corresponds to TRBD1 (5 bases). V was clipped by 3 bases and J by 6 bases, with 11 bases between them. The CDR3 spans 13 residues.

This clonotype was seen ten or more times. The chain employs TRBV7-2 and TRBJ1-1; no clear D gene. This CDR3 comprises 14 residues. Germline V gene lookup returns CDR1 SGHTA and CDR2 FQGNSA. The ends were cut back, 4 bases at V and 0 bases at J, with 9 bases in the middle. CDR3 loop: CASSSEPLNTEAFF. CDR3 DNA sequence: TGTGCCAGCAGCTCCGAACCGCTGAACACTGAAGCTTTCTTT.

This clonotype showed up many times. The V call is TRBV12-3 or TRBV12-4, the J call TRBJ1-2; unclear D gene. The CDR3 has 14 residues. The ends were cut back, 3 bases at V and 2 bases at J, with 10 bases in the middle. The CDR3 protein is CASSFGSHNYGYTF. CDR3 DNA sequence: TGTGCCAGCAGTTTTGGCAGCCACAACTATGGCTACACCTTC.

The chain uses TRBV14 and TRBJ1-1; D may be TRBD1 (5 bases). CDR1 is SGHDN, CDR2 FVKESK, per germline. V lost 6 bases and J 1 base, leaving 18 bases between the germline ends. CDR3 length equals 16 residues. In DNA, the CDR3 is TGTGCCAGCAGTCAAAGATGGGAGGGGCGGAACACTGAAGCTTTCTTT. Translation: CASSQRWEGRNTEAFF.

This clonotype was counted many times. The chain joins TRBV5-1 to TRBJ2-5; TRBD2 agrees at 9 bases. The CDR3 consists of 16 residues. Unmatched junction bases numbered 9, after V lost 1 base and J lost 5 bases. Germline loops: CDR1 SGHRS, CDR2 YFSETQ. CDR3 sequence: CASSLIGASGAETQYF. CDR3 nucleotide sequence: TGCGCCAGCAGCTTGATCGGGGCTAGCGGGGCCGAGACCCAGTACTTC.

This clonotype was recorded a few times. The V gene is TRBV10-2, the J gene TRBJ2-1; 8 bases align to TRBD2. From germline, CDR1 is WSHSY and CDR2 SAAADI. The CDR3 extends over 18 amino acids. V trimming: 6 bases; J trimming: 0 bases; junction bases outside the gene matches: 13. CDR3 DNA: TGCGCCAGCAGCTCCTCTAGCGGGCACATCAGCTCCTACAATGAGCAGTTCTTC. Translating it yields CASSSSSGHISSYNEQFF.

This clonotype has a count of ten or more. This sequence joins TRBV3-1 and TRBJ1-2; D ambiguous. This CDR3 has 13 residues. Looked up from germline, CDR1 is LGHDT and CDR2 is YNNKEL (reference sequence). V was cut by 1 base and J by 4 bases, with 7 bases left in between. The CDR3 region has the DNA TGTGCCAGCAGCCAAGTTCGCACCTATGGCTACACCTTC. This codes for CASSQVRTYGYTF.

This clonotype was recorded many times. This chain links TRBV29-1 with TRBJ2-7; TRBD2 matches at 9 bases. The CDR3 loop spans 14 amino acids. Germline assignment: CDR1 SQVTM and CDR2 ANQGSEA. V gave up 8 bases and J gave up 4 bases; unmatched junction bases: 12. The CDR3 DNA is TGCAGCACCCGCGAGGGCGGGAGGGGTTACGAGCAGTACTTC. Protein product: CSTREGGRGYEQYF.

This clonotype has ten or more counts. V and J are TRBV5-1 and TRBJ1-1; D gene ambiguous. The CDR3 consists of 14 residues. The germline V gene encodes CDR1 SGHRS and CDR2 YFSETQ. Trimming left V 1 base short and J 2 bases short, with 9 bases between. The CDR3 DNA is TGCGCCAGCAGCTTGAGATCACCTAACACTGAAGCTTTCTTT. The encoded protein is CASSLRSPNTEAFF. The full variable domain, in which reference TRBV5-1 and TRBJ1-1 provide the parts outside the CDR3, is KAGVTQTPRYLIKTRGQQVTLSCSPISGHRSVSWYQQTPGQGLQFLFEYFSETQRNKGNFPGRFSGRQFSNSRSEMNVSTLELGDSALYLCASSLRSPNTEAFFGQGTRLTVV.